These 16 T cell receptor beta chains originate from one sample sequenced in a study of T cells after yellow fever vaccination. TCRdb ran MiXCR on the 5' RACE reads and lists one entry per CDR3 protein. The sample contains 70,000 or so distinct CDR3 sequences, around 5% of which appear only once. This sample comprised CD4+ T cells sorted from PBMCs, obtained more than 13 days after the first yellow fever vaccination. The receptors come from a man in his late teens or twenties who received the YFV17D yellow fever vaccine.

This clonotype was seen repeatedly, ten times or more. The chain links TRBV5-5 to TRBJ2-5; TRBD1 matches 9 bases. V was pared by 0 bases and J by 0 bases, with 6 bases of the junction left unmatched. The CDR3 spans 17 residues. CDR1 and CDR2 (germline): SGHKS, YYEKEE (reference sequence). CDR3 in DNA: TGTGCCAGCAGCTTGGCCTTGACAGGGGGGCACCAAGAGACCCAGTACTTC. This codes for CASSLALTGGHQETQYF.

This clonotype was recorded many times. The chain's CDR3 is CASSQAGQGEKLFF. The CDR3 coding sequence is TGCGCCAGCAGCCAGGCCGGACAGGGTGAAAAACTGTTTTTT. The chain employs TRBV4-3 and TRBJ1-4; TRBD1 matches 8 bases. The CDR3 consists of 14 residues. The V gene end was trimmed by 3 bases and the J gene end by 7 bases; junction bases not matched to a gene: 4. Germline V gives CDR1 LGHNA, CDR2 YSLEER.

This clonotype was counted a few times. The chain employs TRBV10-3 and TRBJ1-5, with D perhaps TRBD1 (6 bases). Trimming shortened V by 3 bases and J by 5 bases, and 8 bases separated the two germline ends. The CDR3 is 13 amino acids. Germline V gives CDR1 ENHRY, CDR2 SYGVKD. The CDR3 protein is CAISEGGDQPQHF. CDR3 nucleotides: TGTGCCATCAGTGAAGGGGGGGATCAGCCCCAGCATTTT.

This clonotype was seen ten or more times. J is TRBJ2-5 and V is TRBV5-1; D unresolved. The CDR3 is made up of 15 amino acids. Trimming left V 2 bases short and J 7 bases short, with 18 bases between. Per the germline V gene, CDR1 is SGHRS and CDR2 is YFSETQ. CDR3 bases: TGCGCCAGCAGCTTTCCGGACGGAACTTCAGGGACCCAGTACTTC. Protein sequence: CASSFPDGTSGTQYF.

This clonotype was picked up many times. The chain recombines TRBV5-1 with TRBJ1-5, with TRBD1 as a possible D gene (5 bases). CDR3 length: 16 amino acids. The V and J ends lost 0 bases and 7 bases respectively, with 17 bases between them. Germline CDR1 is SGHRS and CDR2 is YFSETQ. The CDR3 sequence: CASSLGAWGNGQPQHF. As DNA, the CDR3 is TGCGCCAGCAGCTTGGGGGCGTGGGGGAACGGGCAGCCCCAGCATTTT.

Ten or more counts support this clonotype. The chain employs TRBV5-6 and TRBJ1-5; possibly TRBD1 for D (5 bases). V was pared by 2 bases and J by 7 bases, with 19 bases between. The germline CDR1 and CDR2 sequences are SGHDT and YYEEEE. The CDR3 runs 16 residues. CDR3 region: CASSFSDSLANQPQHF. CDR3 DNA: TGTGCCAGCAGCTTCTCCGACAGCCTAGCGAACCAGCCCCAGCATTTT. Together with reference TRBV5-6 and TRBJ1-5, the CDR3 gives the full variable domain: DAGVTQSPTHLIKTRGQQVTLRCSPKSGHDTVSWYQQALGQGPQFIFQYYEEEERQRGNFPDRFSGHQFPNYSSELNVNALLLGDSALYLCASSFSDSLANQPQHFGDGTRLSIL.

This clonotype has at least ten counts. In DNA, the CDR3 is TGTGCCAGCAGCTCGGGACCGTATAATTCACCCCTCCACTTT. Its translation: CASSSGPYNSPLHF. This chain joins TRBV7-2 and TRBJ1-6, with a possible D match to TRBD1 (5 bases). CDR3 size: 14 residues. Looked up from germline, CDR1 is SGHTA and CDR2 is FQGNSA. Trimming cost V 4 bases and J 4 bases, with 8 bases left between them.

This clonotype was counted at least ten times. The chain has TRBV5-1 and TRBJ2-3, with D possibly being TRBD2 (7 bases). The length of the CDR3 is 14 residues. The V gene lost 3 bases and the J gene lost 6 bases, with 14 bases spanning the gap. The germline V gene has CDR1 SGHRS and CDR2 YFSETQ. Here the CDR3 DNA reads TGCGCCAGCAGCTCCGGGACTACAGGGGATACGCAGTATTTT. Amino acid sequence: CASSSGTTGDTQYF.

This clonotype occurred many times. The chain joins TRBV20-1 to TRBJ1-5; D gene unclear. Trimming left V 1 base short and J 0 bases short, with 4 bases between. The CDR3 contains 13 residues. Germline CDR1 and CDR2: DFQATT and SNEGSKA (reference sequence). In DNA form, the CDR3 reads TGCAGTGCTAGAGCGGGTAGCAATCAGCCCCAGCATTTT. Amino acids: CSARAGSNQPQHF.

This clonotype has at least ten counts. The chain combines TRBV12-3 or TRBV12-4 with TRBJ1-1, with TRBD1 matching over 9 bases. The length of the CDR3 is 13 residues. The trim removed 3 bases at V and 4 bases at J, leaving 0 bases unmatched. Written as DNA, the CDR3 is TGTGCCAGCAGTTTGGACAGGGGCACTGAAGCTTTCTTT. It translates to CASSLDRGTEAFF.

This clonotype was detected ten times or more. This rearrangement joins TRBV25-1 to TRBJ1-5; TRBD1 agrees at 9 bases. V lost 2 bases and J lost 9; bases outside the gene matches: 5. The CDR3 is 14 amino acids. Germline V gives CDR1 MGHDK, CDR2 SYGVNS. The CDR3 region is CASSETGGWGPQHF. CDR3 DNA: TGTGCCAGCAGTGAAACAGGGGGCTGGGGGCCCCAGCATTTT. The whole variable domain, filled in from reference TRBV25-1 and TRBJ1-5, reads EADIYQTPRYLVIGTGKKITLECSQTMGHDKMYWYQQDPGMELHLIHYSYGVNSTEKGDLSSESTVSRIRTEHFPLTLESARPSHTSQYLCASSETGGWGPQHFGDGTRLSIL.

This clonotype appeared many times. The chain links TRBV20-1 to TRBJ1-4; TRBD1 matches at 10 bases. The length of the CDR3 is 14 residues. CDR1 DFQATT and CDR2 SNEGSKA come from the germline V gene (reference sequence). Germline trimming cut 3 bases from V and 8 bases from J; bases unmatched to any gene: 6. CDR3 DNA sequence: TGCAGTGCTAGGAGGACAGGGGGGAAAGAAAAACTGTTTTTT. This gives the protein CSARRTGGKEKLFF.

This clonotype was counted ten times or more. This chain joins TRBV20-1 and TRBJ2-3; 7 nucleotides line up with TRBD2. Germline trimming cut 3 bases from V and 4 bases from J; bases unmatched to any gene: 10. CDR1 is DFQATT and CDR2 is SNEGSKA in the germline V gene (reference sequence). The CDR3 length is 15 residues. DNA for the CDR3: TGCAGTGCTAGGCCCCCGGGGGGATCCTCAGATACGCAGTATTTT. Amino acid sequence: CSARPPGGSSDTQYF.

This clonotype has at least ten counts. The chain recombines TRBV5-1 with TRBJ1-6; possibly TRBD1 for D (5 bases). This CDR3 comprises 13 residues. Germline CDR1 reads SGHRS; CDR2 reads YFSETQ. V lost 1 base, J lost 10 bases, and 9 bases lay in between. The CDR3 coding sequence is TGCGCCAGCAGCTTGTCAGGGAACTCACCCCTCCACTTT. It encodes CASSLSGNSPLHF.

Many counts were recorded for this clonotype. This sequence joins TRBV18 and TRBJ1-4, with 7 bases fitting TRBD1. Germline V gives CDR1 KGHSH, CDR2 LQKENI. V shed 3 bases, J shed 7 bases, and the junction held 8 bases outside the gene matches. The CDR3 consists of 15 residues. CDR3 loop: CASSPVQGFSEKLFF. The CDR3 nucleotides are TGTGCCAGCTCACCGGTACAGGGGTTCAGTGAAAAACTGTTTTTT.

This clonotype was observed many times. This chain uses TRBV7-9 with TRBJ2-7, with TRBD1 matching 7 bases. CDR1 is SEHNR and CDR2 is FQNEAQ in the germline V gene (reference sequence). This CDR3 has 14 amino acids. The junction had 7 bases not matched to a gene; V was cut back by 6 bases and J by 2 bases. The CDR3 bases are TGTGCCAGCAGTCCGACAGGGACAACCTACGAGCAGTACTTC. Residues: CASSPTGTTYEQYF.